This TCR beta chain originates from a study of somatic mutations in cytotoxic T cells in rheumatoid arthritis. This clone has just one count. CD4+ and CD8+ cells were isolated by positive magnetic bead selection, with purity checked by flow cytometry. The table came from immunoSEQ multiplex PCR; TCRdb's copy has only in-frame clones and leaves some out. The table has 15,000 to 20,000 clones, approximately 80% seen once. The sequence came from a woman in her forties or fifties in good health. The specimen was CD8+ T cells sorted from blood.

This chain's CDR3 is CASSYSGGTSGSNEQFF. The CDR3 nucleotides are TGTGCCAGCAGTTACTCGGGGGGGACTAGCGGGTCCAATGAGCAGTTCTTC. V usage is TRBV6-7 and J usage is TRBJ2-1; 12 positions match TRBD2. TRBV6-7 is identified as an open reading frame with a role that is uncertain. The CDR3 is made up of 17 amino acids. V lost 0 bases and J lost 6; bases outside the gene matches: 6.